What follows is one T cell receptor (beta chain) and its context. The data belong to a study of blood T cell repertoires in COVID-19. Study context: Specimens from acute and convalescent COVID-19 originated in the United States, Italy and Spain. Sample material is recorded as cDNA or gDNA derived from T cells, B-cell-depleted T cells, or PBMCs.

The CDR3 runs 12 residues. Germline CDR1 reads MNHEY; CDR2 reads SVGAGI. Trimming removed 6 bases at V and 5 bases at J, with 7 bases between. In the study's own analysis: Amplification of reference gene primers was used by the study to estimate nucleated cell counts. TCRdb's copy holds only in-frame clones and misses some; the assay was immunoSEQ multiplex PCR. D and trimming come from the DNA, and the V and J calls and clone size come from that table. The repertoire holds about 74,000 clones, with 70% to 90% as singletons. Sequencing used peripheral blood. The source of this sequence is a man aged 65 to 85 with active or convalescent COVID-19. V and J are TRBV6-5 and TRBJ1-4, with D unresolved. The CDR3 bases are TGTGCCAGCAGGCGGTTCAATGAAAAACTGTTTTTT. It specifies CASRRFNEKLFF.